Many counts were recorded for the clone carrying this T cell receptor (beta chain). The data were obtained in a study of early T cells in non-severe SARS-CoV-2 infection. V dropped 0 bases and J dropped 7; count of bases not matched to a gene: 2. The CDR3 runs 16 residues. Germline CDR1 SGHNT, CDR2 YYREEE (reference sequence). Attached unique molecular identifiers marked individual cDNA molecules. TCRdb analysed the 5' RACE reads with MiXCR anew, one entry per CDR3 protein. Of tens of thousands of distinct CDR3 sequences in the sample, 5% to 6.5% were seen once. The sample comprised whole blood. The receptor was isolated from an adult who was a healthcare worker with PCR-confirmed SARS-CoV-2 infection or an uninfected control (not recorded which). This chain uses TRBV5-4 with TRBJ2-2; 14 bases line up with TRBD2. Here the CDR3 DNA reads TGTGCCAGCAGCTTGGGGGGACTAGCGGGAGACGGGGAGCTGTTTTTT. Encoded protein: CASSLGGLAGDGELFF. Full variable domain (missing parts from reference TRBV5-4 and TRBJ2-2): ETGVTQSPTHLIKTRGQQVTLRCSSQSGHNTVSWYQQALGQGPQFIFQYYREEENGRGNFPPRFSGLQFPNYSSELNVNALELDDSALYLCASSLGGLAGDGELFFGEGSRLTVL.